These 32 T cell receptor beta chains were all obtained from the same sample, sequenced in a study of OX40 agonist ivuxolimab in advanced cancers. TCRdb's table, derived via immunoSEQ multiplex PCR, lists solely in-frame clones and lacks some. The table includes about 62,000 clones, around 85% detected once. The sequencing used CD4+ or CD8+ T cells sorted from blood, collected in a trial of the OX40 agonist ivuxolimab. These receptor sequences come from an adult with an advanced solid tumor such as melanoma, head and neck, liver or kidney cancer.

DNA of the CDR3: TGCGCCAGCAGCCAAGATACAGGGGTGGGTACTGAAGCTTTCTTT. As protein: CASSQDTGVGTEAFF. The chain carries TRBV4-1 and TRBJ1-1; 7 bases are a match to TRBD1. CDR1 and CDR2 from the germline V gene are MGHRA and YSYEKL. Unmatched junction bases numbered 6, after V lost 0 bases and J lost 5 bases. The CDR3 has 15 residues.

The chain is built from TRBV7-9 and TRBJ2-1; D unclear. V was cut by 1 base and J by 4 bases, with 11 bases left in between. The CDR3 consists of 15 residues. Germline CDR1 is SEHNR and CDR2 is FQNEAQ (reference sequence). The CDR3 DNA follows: TGTGCCAGCAGCTTAGATAGAGGATATTACAATGAGCAGTTCTTC. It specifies CASSLDRGYYNEQFF.

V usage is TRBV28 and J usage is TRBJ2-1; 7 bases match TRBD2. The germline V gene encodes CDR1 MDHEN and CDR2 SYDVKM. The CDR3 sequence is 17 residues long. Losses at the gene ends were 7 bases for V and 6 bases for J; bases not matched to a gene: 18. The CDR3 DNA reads TGTGCCAGCATTGCTGGGGGGGGAGTGGGGCTGTTCAATGAGCAGTTCTTC. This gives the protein CASIAGGGVGLFNEQFF.

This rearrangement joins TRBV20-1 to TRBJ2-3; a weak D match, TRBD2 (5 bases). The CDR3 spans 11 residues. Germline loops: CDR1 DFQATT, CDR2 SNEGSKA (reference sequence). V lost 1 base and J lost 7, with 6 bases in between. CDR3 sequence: CSARGGHTQYF. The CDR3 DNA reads TGCAGTGCTAGAGGAGGGCATACGCAGTATTTT.

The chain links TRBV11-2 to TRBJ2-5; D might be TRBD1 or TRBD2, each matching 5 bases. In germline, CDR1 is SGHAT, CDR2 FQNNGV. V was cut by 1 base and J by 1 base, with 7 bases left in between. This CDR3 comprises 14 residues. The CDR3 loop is CASSLGGIQETQYF. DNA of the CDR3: TGTGCCAGCAGCTTAGGGGGGATCCAAGAGACCCAGTACTTC.

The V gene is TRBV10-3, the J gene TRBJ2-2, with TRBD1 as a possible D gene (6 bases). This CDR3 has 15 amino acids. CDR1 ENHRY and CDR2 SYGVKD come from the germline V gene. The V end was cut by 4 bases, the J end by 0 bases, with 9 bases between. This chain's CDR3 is CAISVGTTNTGELFF. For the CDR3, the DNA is TGTGCCATCAGTGTTGGGACAACGAACACCGGGGAGCTGTTTTTT.

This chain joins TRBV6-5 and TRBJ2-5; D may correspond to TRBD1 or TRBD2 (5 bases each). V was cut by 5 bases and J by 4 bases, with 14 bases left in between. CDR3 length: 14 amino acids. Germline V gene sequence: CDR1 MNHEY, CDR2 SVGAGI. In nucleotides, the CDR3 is TGTGCCAGCAGTCCGTGGGGGAGATCAGAGACCCAGTACTTC. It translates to CASSPWGRSETQYF.

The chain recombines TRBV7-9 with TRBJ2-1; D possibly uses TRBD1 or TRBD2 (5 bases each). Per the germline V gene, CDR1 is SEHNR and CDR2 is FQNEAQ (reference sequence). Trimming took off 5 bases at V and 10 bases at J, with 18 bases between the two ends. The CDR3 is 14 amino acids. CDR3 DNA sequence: TGTGCCAGCAGCACCCCCGGGGCCCACGCGGAGCAGTTCTTC. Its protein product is CASSTPGAHAEQFF.

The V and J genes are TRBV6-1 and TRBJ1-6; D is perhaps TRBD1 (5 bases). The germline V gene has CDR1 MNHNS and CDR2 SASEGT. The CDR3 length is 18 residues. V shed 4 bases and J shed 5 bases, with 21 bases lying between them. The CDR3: CASSAMRTGVTNNSPLHF. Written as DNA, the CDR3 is TGTGCCAGCAGTGCCATGAGAACAGGCGTCACGAATAATTCACCCCTCCACTTT.

CDR3 DNA: TGCAGTGCCCGGAGGAGTGAGCAGTTCTTC. Translation: CSARRSEQFF. The chain has TRBV20-1 and TRBJ2-1, with a tentative D call TRBD2 (5 bases). CDR1 is DFQATT and CDR2 is SNEGSKA in the germline V gene (reference sequence). This CDR3 contains 10 residues. V shed 6 bases and J shed 9 bases, with 9 bases lying between them.

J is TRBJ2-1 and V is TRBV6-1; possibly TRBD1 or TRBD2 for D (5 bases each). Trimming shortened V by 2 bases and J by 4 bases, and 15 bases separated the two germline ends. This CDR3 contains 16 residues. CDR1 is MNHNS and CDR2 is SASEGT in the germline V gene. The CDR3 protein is CASSETDLWGYNEQFF. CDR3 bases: TGTGCCAGCAGTGAAACCGACCTCTGGGGGTACAATGAGCAGTTCTTC.

The CDR3 coding sequence is TGCAGCGTTGAATTAGGCACAGAGAACACCGGGGAGCTGTTTTTT. This sequence encodes CSVELGTENTGELFF. J is TRBJ2-2 and V is TRBV29-1; the D is unclear. Per germline, CDR1 SQVTM and CDR2 ANQGSEA. V was clipped by 2 bases and J by 1 base, with 11 bases between them. The CDR3 has 15 amino acids.

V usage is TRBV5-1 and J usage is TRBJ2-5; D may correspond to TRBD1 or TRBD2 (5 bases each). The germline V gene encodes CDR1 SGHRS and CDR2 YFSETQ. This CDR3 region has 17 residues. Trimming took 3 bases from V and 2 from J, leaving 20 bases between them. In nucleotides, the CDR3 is TGCGCCAGCAGCTGGGGCCGGGTAGTCGGGATTCAAGAGACCCAGTACTTC. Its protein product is CASSWGRVVGIQETQYF.

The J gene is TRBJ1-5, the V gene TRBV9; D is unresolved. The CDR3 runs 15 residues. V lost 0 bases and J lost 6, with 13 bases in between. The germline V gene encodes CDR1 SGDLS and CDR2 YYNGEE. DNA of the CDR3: TGTGCCAGCAGCGTAGGCGGGTCTTTTGGTCAGCCCCAGCATTTT. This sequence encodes CASSVGGSFGQPQHF.

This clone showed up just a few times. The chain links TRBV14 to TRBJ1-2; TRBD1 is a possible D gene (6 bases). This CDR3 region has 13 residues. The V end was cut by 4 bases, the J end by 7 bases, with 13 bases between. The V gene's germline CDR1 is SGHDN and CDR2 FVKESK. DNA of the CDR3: TGTGCCAGCAGCCGATACAGGGATCTTGGCTACACCTTC. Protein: CASSRYRDLGYTF.

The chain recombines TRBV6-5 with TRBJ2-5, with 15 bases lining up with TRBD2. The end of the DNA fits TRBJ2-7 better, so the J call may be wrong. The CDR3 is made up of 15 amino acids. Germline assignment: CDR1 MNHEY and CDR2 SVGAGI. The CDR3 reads CASSGLAGGYYEQYF. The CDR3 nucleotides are TGTGCCAGCAGTGGACTAGCGGGAGGGTACTACGAGCAGTACTTC.

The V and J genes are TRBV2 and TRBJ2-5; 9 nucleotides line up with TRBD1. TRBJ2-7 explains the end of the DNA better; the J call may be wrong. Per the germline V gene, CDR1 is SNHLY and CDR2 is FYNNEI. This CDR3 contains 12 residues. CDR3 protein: CASGQGRNEQYF. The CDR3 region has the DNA TGTGCCAGCGGACAGGGGCGCAACGAGCAGTACTTC.

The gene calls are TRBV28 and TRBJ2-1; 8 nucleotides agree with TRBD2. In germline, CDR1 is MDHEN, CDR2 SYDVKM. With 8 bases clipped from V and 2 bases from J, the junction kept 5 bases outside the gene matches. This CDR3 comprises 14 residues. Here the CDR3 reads CASQLAATYNEQFF. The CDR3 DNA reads TGTGCCAGCCAACTAGCGGCCACCTACAATGAGCAGTTCTTC.

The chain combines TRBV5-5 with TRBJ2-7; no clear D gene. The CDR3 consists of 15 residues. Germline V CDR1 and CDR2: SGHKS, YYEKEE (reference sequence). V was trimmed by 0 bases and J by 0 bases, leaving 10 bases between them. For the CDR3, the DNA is TGTGCCAGCAGCTTGGATCTAAGATACTCCTACGAGCAGTACTTC. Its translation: CASSLDLRYSYEQYF. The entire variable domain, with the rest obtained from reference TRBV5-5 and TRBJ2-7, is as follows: DAGVTQSPTHLIKTRGQQVTLRCSPISGHKSVSWYQQVLGQGPQFIFQYYEKEERGRGNFPDRFSARQFPNYSSELNVNALLLGDSALYLCASSLDLRYSYEQYFGPGTRLTVT.

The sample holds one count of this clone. CDR3 nucleotide sequence: TGTGCCAGCAGGATACAGGGGAACACCGGGGAGCTGTTTTTT. This encodes CASRIQGNTGELFF. The chain carries TRBV2 and TRBJ2-2; tentative D call: TRBD1 (6 bases). Germline V gene data show CDR1 as SNHLY and CDR2 as FYNNEI. The CDR3 loop spans 14 amino acids. Trimming took off 6 bases at V and 1 base at J, with 9 bases between the two ends.

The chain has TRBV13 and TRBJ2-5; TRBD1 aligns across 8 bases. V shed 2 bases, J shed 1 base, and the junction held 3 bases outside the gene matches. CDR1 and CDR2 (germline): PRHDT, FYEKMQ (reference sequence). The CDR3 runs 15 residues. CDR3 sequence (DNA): TGTGCCAGCAGCTTACCCGGACAGGGCCAAGAGACCCAGTACTTC. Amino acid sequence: CASSLPGQGQETQYF.

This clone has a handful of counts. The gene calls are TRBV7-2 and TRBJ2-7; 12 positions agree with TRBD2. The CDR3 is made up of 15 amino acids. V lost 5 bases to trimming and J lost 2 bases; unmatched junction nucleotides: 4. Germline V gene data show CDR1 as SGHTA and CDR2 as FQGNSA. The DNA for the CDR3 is TGTGCCAGCAGCCCTACTAGCGGGAGGACCTACGAGCAGTACTTC. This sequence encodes CASSPTSGRTYEQYF.

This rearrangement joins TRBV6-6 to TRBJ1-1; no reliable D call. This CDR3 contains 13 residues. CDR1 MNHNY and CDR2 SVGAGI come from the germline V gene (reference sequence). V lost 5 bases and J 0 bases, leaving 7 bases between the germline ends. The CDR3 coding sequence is TGTGCCAGCAGTCCGGCCATGAACACTGAAGCTTTCTTT. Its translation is CASSPAMNTEAFF.

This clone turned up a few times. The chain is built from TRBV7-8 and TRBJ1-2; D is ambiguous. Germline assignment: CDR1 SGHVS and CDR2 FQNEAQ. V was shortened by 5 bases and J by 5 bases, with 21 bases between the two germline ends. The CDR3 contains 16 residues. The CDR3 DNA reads TGTGCCAGCAGCCCGAGAGTTGGTGTACGGGGATATGGCTACACCTTC. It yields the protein CASSPRVGVRGYGYTF.

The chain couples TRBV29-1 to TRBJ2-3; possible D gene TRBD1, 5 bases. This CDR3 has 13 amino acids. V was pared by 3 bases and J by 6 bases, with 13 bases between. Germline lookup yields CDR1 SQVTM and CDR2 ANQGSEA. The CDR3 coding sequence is TGCAGCGTTGAGGTTGGGGCTGACGATACGCAGTATTTT. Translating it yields CSVEVGADDTQYF.

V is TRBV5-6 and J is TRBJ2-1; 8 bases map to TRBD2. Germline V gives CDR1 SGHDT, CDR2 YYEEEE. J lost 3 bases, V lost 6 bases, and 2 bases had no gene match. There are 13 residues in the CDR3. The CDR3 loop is CASTSGGYNEQFF. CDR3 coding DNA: TGTGCCAGCACCAGCGGGGGCTACAATGAGCAGTTCTTC.

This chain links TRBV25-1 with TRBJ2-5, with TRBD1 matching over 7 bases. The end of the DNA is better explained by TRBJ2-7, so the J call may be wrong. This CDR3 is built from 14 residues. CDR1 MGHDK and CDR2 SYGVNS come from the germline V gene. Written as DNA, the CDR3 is TGTGCCAGCACCAAAATGGGGACAGCCTACGAGCAGTACTTC. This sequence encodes CASTKMGTAYEQYF.

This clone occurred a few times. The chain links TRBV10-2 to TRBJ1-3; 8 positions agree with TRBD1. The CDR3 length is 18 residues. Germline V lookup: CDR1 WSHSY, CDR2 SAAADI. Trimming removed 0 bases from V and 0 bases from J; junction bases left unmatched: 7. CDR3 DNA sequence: TGCGCCAGCAGTGAGTCTGGACAGGGTGGACCCTCTGGAAACACCATATATTTT. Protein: CASSESGQGGPSGNTIYF.

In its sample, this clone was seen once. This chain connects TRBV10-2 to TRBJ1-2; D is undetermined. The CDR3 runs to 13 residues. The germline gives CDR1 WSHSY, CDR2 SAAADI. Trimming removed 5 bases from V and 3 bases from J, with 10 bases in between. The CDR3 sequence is CASSPDTHYGYTF. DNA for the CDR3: TGCGCCAGCAGTCCCGACACACACTATGGCTACACCTTC.

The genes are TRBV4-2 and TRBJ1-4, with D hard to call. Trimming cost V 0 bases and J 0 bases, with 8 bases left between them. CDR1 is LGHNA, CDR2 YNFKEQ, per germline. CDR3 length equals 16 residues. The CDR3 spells CASSQESGTTNEKLFF. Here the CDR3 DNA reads TGTGCCAGCAGCCAAGAATCCGGTACAACTAATGAAAAACTGTTTTTT.

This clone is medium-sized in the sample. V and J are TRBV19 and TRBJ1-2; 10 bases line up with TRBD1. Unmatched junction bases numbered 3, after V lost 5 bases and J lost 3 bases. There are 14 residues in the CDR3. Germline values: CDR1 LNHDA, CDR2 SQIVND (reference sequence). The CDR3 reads CASSLGTGDYGYTF. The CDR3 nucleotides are TGTGCCAGTAGTTTGGGGACAGGGGACTATGGCTACACCTTC.

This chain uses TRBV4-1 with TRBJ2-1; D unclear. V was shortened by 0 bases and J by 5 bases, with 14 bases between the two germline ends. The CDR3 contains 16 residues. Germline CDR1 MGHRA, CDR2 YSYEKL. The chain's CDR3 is CASSQERAAPNNEQFF. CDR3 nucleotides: TGCGCCAGCAGCCAAGAACGGGCGGCCCCAAACAATGAGCAGTTCTTC.